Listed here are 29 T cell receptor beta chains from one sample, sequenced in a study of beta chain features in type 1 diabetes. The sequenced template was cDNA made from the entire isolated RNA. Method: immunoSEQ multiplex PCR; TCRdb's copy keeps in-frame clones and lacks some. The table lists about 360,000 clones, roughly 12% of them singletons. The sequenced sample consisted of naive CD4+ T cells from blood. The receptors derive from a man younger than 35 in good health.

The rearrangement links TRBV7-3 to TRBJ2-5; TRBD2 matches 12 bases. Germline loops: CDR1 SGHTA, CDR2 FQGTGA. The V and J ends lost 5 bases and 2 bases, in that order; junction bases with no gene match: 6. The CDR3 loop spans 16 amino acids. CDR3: CASSPGLAGSQETQYF. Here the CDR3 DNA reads TGTGCCAGCAGCCCAGGACTAGCGGGGTCACAAGAGACCCAGTACTTC.

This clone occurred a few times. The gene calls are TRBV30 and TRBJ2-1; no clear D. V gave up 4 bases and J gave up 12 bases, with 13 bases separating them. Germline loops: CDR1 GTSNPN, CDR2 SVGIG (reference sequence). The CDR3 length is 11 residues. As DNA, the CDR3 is TGTGCCTGGACGAGACTGACTGTGCAGTTCTTC. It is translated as CAWTRLTVQFF.

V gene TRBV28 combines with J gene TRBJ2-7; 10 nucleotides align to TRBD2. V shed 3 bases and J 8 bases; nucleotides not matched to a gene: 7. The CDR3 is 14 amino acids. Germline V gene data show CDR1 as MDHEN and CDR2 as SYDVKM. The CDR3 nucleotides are TGTGCCAGCAGTTTCGCGGCTAGCGGGAGAAAGCAGTACTTC. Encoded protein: CASSFAASGRKQYF. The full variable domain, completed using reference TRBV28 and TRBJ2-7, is DVKVTQSSRYLVKRTGEKVFLECVQDMDHENMFWYRQDPGLGLRLIYFSYDVKMKEKGDIPEGYSVSREKKERFSLILESASTNQTSMYLCASSFAASGRKQYFGPGTRLTVT.

As DNA, the CDR3 is TGTGCCAGCAGTTGGACTAGCGGGACGTCCCCGTACCAAGAGACCCAGTACTTC. Amino acids: CASSWTSGTSPYQETQYF. The chain joins TRBV2 to TRBJ2-5; 12 nucleotides align to TRBD2. The CDR3 runs 18 residues. V gave up 5 bases and J gave up 0 bases; unmatched junction bases: 10. Germline lookup yields CDR1 SNHLY and CDR2 FYNNEI. Filled out from reference TRBV2 and TRBJ2-5, the complete variable domain reads EPEVTQTPSHQVTQMGQEVILRCVPISNHLYFYWYRQILGQKVEFLVSFYNNEISEKSEIFDDQFSVERPDGSNFTLKIRSTKLEDSAMYFCASSWTSGTSPYQETQYFGPGTRLLVL.

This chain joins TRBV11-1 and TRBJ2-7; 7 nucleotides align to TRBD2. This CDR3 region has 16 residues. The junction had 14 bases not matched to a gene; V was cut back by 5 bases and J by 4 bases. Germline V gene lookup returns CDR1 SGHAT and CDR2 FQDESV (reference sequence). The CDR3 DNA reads TGTGCCAGCAGCGCACTCCTCGCGGGAGAACCTTACGAGCAGTACTTC. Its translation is CASSALLAGEPYEQYF. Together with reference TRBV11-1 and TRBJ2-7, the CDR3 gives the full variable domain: EAEVAQSPRYKITEKSQAVAFWCDPISGHATLYWYRQILGQGPELLVQFQDESVVDDSQLPKDRFSAERLKGVDSTLKIQPAELGDSAMYLCASSALLAGEPYEQYFGPGTRLTVT.

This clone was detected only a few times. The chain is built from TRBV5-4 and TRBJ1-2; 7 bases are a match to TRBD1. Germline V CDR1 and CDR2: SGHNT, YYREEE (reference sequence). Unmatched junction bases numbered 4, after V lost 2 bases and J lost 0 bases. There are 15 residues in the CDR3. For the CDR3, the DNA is TGTGCCAGCAGCTTCGGGACAGAAGCTAACTATGGCTACACCTTC. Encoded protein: CASSFGTEANYGYTF.

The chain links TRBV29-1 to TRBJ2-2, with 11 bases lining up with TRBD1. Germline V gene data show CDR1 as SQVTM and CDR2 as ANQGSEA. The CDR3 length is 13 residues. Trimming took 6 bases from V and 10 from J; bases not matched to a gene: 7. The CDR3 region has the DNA TGCAGCGTCGGACAGGGGGCTGATGAGGAGCTGTTTTTT. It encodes CSVGQGADEELFF.

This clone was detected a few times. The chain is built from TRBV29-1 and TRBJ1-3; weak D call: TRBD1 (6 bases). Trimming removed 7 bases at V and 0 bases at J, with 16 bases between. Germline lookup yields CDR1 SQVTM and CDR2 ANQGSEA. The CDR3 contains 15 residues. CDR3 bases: TGCAGCGCCTGGGGACACCTAACCTCTGGAAACACCATATATTTT. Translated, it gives CSAWGHLTSGNTIYF. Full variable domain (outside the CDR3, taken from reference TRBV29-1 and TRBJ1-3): SAVISQKPSRDICQRGTSLTIQCQVDSQVTMMFWYRQQPGQSLTLIATANQGSEATYESGFVIDKFPISRPNLTFSTLTVSNMSPEDSSIYLCSAWGHLTSGNTIYFGEGSWLTVV.

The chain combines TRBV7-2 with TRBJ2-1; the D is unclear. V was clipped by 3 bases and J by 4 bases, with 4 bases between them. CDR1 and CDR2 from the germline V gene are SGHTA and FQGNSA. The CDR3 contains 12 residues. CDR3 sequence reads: CASSFLYNEQFF. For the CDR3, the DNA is TGTGCCAGCAGCTTTCTTTACAATGAGCAGTTCTTC.

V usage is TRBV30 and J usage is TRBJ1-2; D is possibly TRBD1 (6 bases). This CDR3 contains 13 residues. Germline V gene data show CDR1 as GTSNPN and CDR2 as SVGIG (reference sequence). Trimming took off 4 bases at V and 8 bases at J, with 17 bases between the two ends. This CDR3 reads CAWNPVTGGGYTF. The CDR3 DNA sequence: TGTGCCTGGAACCCCGTGACAGGAGGCGGCTACACCTTC.

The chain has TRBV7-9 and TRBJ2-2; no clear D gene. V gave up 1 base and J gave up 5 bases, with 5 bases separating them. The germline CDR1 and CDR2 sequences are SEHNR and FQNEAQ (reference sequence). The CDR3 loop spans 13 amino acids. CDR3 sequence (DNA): TGTGCCAGCAGCTTAGTACGGACCGGGGAGCTGTTTTTT. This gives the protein CASSLVRTGELFF.

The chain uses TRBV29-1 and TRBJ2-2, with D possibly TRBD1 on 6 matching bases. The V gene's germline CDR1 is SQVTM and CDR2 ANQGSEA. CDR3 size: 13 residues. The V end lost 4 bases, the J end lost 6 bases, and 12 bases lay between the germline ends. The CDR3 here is CSVGYWTAGELFF. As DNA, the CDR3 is TGCAGCGTTGGGTATTGGACAGCCGGGGAGCTGTTTTTT.

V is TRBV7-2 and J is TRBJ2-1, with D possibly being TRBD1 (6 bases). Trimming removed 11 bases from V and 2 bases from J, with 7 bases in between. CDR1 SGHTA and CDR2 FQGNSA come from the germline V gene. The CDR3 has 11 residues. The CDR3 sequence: CAQGPYNEQFF. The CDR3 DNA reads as TGTGCCCAGGGGCCCTACAATGAGCAGTTCTTC.

In DNA, the CDR3 is TGTGCCAGCTCACAGACAGATGAGACCCAGTACTTC. Translated: CASSQTDETQYF. The rearrangement uses TRBV18 and TRBJ2-5; D might be TRBD1 (5 bases). The V gene lost 4 bases and the J gene lost 5 bases, with 8 bases spanning the gap. The CDR3 spans 12 residues. The germline V gene encodes CDR1 KGHSH and CDR2 LQKENI.

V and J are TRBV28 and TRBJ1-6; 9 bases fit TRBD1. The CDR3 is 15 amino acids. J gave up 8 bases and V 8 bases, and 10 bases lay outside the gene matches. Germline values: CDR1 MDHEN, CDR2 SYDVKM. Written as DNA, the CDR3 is TGTGCCAGCCGAGACACAGGGGGCGCAGATTCACCCCTCCACTTT. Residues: CASRDTGGADSPLHF.

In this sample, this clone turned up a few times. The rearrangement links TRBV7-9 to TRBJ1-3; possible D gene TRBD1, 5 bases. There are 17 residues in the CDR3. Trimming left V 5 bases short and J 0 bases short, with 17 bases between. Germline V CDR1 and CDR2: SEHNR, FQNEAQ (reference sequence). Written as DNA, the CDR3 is TGTGCCAGCAGCCCGAGACAGCTCCAGAGCTCTGGAAACACCATATATTTT. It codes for CASSPRQLQSSGNTIYF.

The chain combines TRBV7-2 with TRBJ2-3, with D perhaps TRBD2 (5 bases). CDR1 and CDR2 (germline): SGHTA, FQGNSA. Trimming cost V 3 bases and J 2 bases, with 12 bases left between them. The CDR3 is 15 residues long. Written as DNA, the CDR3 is TGTGCCAGCAGCTTCCGTGCGGGCAACACAGATACGCAGTATTTT. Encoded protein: CASSFRAGNTDTQYF.

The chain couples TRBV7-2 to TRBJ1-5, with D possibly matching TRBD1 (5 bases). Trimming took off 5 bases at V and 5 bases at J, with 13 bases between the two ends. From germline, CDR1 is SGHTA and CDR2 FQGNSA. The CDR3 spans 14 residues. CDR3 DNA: TGTGCCAGCAGCCCCGCCGGGGGTTATCAGCCCCAGCATTTT. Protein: CASSPAGGYQPQHF.

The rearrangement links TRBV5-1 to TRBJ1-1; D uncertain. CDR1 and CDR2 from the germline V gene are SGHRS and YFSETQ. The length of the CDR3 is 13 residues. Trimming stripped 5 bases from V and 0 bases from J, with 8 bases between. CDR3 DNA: TGCGCCAGCAGGGAGGACGTGAACACTGAAGCTTTCTTT. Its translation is CASREDVNTEAFF.

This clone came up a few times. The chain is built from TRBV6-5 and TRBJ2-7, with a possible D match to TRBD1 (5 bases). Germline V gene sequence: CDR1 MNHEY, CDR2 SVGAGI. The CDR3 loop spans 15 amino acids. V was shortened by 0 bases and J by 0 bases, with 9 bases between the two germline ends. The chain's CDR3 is CASSYSPGISYEQYF. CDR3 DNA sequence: TGTGCCAGCAGTTACTCGCCAGGGATCTCCTACGAGCAGTACTTC.

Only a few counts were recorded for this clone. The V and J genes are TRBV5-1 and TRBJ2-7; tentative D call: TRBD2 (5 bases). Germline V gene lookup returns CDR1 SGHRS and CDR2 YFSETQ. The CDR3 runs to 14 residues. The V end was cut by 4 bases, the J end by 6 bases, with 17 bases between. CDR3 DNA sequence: TGCGCCAGCAGCCGGACGGGAACCTTCGCCGAGCAGTACTTC. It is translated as CASSRTGTFAEQYF.

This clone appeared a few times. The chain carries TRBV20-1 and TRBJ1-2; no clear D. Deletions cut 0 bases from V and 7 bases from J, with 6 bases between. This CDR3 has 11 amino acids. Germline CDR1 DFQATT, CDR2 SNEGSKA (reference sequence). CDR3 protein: CSARDRFGYTF. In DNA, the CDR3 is TGCAGTGCTAGAGATCGGTTTGGCTACACCTTC.

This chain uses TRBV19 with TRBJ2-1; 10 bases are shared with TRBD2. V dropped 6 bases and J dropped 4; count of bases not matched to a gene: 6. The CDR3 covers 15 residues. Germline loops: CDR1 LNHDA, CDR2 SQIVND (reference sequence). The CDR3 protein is CASRRLAGVYNEQFF. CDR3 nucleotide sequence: TGTGCCAGTAGGAGGCTAGCGGGAGTGTACAATGAGCAGTTCTTC.

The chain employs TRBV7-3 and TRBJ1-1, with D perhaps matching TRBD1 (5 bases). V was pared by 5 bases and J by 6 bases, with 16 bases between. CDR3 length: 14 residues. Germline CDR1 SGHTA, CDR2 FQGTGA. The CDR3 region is CASSPQSGSAEAFF. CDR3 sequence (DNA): TGTGCCAGCAGCCCCCAGTCAGGGTCGGCTGAAGCTTTCTTT.

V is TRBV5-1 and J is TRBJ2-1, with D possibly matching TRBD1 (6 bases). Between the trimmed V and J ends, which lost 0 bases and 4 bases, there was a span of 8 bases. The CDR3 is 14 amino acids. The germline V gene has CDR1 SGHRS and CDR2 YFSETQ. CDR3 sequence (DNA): TGCGCCAGCAGCTTGGGACAGGAATACAATGAGCAGTTCTTC. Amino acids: CASSLGQEYNEQFF.

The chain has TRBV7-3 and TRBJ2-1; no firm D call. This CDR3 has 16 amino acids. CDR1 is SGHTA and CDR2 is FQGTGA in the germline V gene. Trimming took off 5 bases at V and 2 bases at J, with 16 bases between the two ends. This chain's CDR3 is CASSPGSGPPYNEQFF. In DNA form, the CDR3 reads TGTGCCAGCAGCCCAGGATCTGGGCCCCCCTACAATGAGCAGTTCTTC.

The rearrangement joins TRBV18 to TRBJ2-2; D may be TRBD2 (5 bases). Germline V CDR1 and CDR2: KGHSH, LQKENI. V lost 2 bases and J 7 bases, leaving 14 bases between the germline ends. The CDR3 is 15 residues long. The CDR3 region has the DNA TGTGCCAGCTCACCAGGTGCGGGTACCGGCGGGGAGCTGTTTTTT. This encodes CASSPGAGTGGELFF.

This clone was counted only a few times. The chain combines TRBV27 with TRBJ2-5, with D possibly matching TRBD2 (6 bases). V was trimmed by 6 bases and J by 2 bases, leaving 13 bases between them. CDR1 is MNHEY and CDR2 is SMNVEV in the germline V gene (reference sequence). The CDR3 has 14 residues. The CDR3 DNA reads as TGTGCCAGCAGGGGAGGCACACAGCAAGAGACCCAGTACTTC. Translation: CASRGGTQQETQYF.

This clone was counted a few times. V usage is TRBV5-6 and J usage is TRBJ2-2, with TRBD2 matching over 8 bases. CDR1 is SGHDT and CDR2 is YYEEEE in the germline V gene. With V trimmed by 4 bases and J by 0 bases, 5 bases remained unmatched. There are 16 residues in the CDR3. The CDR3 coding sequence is TGTGCCAGCAGCAAAGGACTAGCCGCGAACACCGGGGAGCTGTTTTTT. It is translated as CASSKGLAANTGELFF.